This T cell receptor (beta chain) was recorded in a study of cytomegalovirus exposure and HLA in healthy donors. Study-wide results and caveats: A previous analysis found most TCR beta V segments productive roughly 90% or roughly 30% of the time. V- and J-gene trimming in TCR beta was tied to a missense DCLRE1C variant by an analysis performed later. In vitro work confirmed that a few CMV-associated chains recognize CMV antigens.

With respect to this clone: Its antigen is as yet unknown.

Among the donors, all were healthy bone marrow donors. Germline CDR1 reads MGHRA; CDR2 reads YSYEKL. With V trimmed by 6 bases and J by 0 bases, 7 bases remained unmatched. The CDR3 consists of 15 residues. It was with 60 Vbeta and 13 Jbeta primers that the PCR ran. Here immunoSEQ multiplex PCR was the method, and the copy in TCRdb shows in-frame clones only, minus some. The repertoire consists of around 160,000 clones, with about 75% occurring once and the leading ten covering roughly 5%. The sequencing input was PBMCs. The source is a male donor in good health and CMV-seronegative. The chain combines TRBV4-1 with TRBJ1-1; 7 bases are a match to TRBD1. The chain's CDR3 is CASSLRTGVNTEAFF. The DNA of the CDR3 is TGCGCCAGCAGTTTAAGAACAGGGGTGAACACTGAAGCTTTCTTT.